This is a list of T cell receptor beta chains from one sample in a study of cytomegalovirus exposure and HLA in healthy donors. TCRdb keeps only in-frame clones here, not all; method: immunoSEQ multiplex PCR. The sample comprises 100,000 to 150,000 clones, roughly 80% of which are singletons, and approximately 4% rests with the top ten. Sequencing was done on a sample of PBMCs. The receptors shown here come from a man in his late teens or twenties in good health and CMV-seropositive. The conserved cysteine and the conserved F or W are not part of the CDR3 here. Each record gives: V gene, J gene, CDR3 protein.

>TRBV11-2|TRBJ2-2
ASRPAAGNTGELF
>TRBV6-1|TRBJ1-2
ASSETGTGLGGYT
>TRBV10-1|TRBJ1-1
ASSPGKNTEAF
>TRBV19|TRBJ1-1
ASSISQNTEAF
>TRBV5-1|TRBJ1-1
ASSLMWDTREAF
>TRBV9|TRBJ1-1
ASSVGPGVNTEAF
>TRBV5-6|TRBJ2-5
ASSLRERVLPETQY
>TRBV7-2|TRBJ2-5
ASSLDRERVETQY
>TRBV5-1|TRBJ2-1
ASSLMGGRVYNEQF
>TRBV7-8|TRBJ2-1
ASSLAGGYNEQF
>TRBV2|TRBJ2-7
ASGVRVEQY
>TRBV21-1|TRBJ1-5
ASGSNRVYNQPQH
>TRBV5-5|TRBJ2-5
ASSLQTTGYETQY
>TRBV11-2|TRBJ2-7
ASSLGTGSYEQY
>TRBV18|TRBJ2-7
ASSPSGVLEQY
>TRBV5-1|TRBJ1-1
ASSDMAEAF
>TRBV10-3|TRBJ2-7
AIRTGYEQY
>TRBV30|TRBJ2-7
ARTSGGGEQY
>TRBV4-1|TRBJ2-7
ASSLVRLDEQY
>TRBV5-1|TRBJ2-1
ASSPRLAGDNEQF
>TRBV5-1|TRBJ2-7
ASREKGGSYEQY
>TRBV9|TRBJ1-1
ASSVGQGLLVTEAF
>TRBV11-3|TRBJ2-1
ASSAGQGRSEEQF
>TRBV5-1|TRBJ2-1
ASSRRLAGGESNEQF
>TRBV27|TRBJ2-7
ASSFIGGSSYEQY
>TRBV29-1|TRBJ1-2
SVALEGAAVMVYGYT
>TRBV7-2|TRBJ1-3
ASSLSRTGRNTIY
>TRBV5-1|TRBJ2-1
ASSWNRGSGGANEQF